These 16 T cell receptor beta chains were all obtained from the same sample, sequenced in a study of T cells expressing NK-cell markers. Reprocessing the 5' RACE reads, TCRdb reports a single entry for every CDR3 protein and omits DNA. The record lists about 5,000 distinct CDR3 sequences, of which the ten most abundant hold around an eighth. Sequenced: blood T cells: a sorted CD56 or NKG2C T cell subset, CD4+ or CD8+ T cells, or bulk PBMC T cells (not recorded which). These receptor sequences come from a man between 18 and 29 years old in good health.

CDR3: CSAPKLAGSPDTQYF. The rearrangement uses TRBV20-1 and TRBJ2-3; no DNA is available, so the TRBD2 call from TCRdb remains unchecked. CDR1 is DFQATT, CDR2 SNEGSKA, per germline (reference sequence). CDR3 size: 15 residues.

The CDR3 is CASSSSGTSSYEQYF. The chain employs TRBV6-5 and TRBJ2-7; TCRdb reports TRBD2, a call that lacks DNA to check it against. Per germline, CDR1 MNHEY and CDR2 SVGAGI. The CDR3 length is 15 residues.

This clonotype is called medium-sized based on its frequency. V usage is TRBV20-1 and J usage is TRBJ2-1; there is no DNA to check the TCRdb D call of TRBD1. The CDR3 runs 16 residues. Germline CDR1 DFQATT, CDR2 SNEGSKA (reference sequence). The CDR3 spells CSARDPRRVSYNEQFF.

This clonotype is identified as medium-sized (0.01 to 0.1%) from frequency. The V gene is TRBV6-5, the J gene TRBJ2-3; TCRdb returns TRBD2, unconfirmable since there is no DNA. Germline CDR1 and CDR2: MNHEY and SVGAGI. The CDR3 is made up of 16 amino acids. CDR3 protein: CASSPGTSRVVDTQYF.

Its frequency marks this clonotype as medium-sized (0.01 to 0.1%). The chain is built from TRBV20-1 and TRBJ2-1. The CDR3 sequence is 15 residues long. Germline V gene lookup returns CDR1 DFQATT and CDR2 SNEGSKA (reference sequence). The CDR3 loop reads CSARISGASYNEQFF.

In terms of frequency, this clonotype is medium-sized. The chain employs TRBV4-1 and TRBJ1-1; TCRdb picks TRBD1, but there is no DNA to check that call. The V gene's germline CDR1 is MGHRA and CDR2 YSYEKL. The CDR3 has 14 amino acids. CDR3 residues: CASSQRQGDTEAFF.

CDR3 in amino acids: CASSSDRWGRDRDNNEQFF. The rearrangement joins TRBV27 to TRBJ2-1; as DNA is missing, the TRBD1 call by TCRdb cannot be tested. From germline, CDR1 is MNHEY and CDR2 SMNVEV (reference sequence). The CDR3 runs 19 residues.

The rearrangement joins TRBV19 to TRBJ2-1; absent DNA, TCRdb's TRBD1 call cannot be checked. Germline CDR1 LNHDA, CDR2 SQIVND (reference sequence). The CDR3 contains 14 residues. CDR3 sequence: CATQTTGVGNEQFF.

The J gene is TRBJ2-1, the V gene TRBV7-8. CDR1 and CDR2 (germline): SGHVS, FQNEAQ. The CDR3 has 17 residues. The CDR3 loop is CASSLAQPQSSYNEQFF.

The chain recombines TRBV5-6 with TRBJ2-3; TCRdb's D call of TRBD1 is untestable without DNA. The CDR3 is made up of 16 amino acids. From germline, CDR1 is SGHDT and CDR2 YYEEEE. CDR3 loop: CASSWPGQGNTDTQYF.

This clonotype is medium-sized by frequency. The rearrangement links TRBV12-3 or TRBV12-4 to TRBJ2-3; TCRdb's D gene call, TRBD1, goes unchecked for lack of DNA. The CDR3 loop spans 19 amino acids. The CDR3 region is CASSSPLGQGREISDTQYF.

Frequency places this clonotype as medium-sized. The chain has TRBV6-6 and TRBJ1-6. Germline V gene sequence: CDR1 MNHNY, CDR2 SVGAGI (reference sequence). CDR3 length: 11 amino acids. The chain's CDR3 is CASRDNSPLHF.

The CDR3 spells CASSSFDGSLVTEAFF. The chain links TRBV6-5 to TRBJ1-1. This CDR3 is 16 amino acids long. Germline V gives CDR1 MNHEY, CDR2 SVGAGI.

By frequency, this clonotype is medium-sized (0.01 to 0.1%). The J gene is TRBJ1-4, the V gene TRBV29-1; TCRdb gives TRBD1 as the D gene, but with no DNA this cannot be confirmed. Germline values: CDR1 SQVTM, CDR2 ANQGSEA. The CDR3 is 13 amino acids. CDR3 sequence: CSVGSGVKEKLFF.

The genes are TRBV7-6 and TRBJ2-1; TCRdb's D call, TRBD2, is unchecked because there is no DNA. The CDR3 sequence is 16 residues long. Germline CDR1 reads SGHVS; CDR2 reads FNYEAQ. The CDR3 is CASSTKWTSGNDEQFF.

This clonotype is classed as medium-sized (0.01 to 0.1%) by frequency. CDR3 in amino acids: CASSFTSGRQYEQYF. The V gene is TRBV6-2 or TRBV6-3, the J gene TRBJ2-7; TCRdb returns TRBD2, unconfirmable since there is no DNA. The CDR3 contains 15 residues. Germline V gives CDR1 MNHEY, CDR2 SVGEGT.